The 25 T cell receptor beta chains below come from one sample, sequenced in a study of spatial heterogeneity in lung cancer. The time point here: sample taken at primary tumor resection. The sequenced material consisted of unsorted whole RNA from tumor, nontumor lung or frozen PBMC. TCRdb itself ran the 5' RACE reads through MiXCR, one entry per CDR3 protein. Of just over 25,000 distinct CDR3 sequences listed, roughly 13% are singletons. The material sequenced was PBMCs, taken at surgery. These receptors originate from a female donor with early-stage non-small cell lung cancer.

This clonotype occurred many times. The rearrangement joins TRBV12-3 or TRBV12-4 to TRBJ2-5; D remains ambiguous. Trimming cost V 5 bases and J 2 bases, with 6 bases left between them. This CDR3 is 12 amino acids long. The CDR3 loop is CASSAIQETQYF. The CDR3 nucleotides are TGTGCCAGCAGTGCAATACAAGAGACCCAGTACTTC.

This clonotype was counted at least ten times. The gene calls are TRBV3-1 and TRBJ2-5, with 10 bases aligning to TRBD2. The V gene end was trimmed by 5 bases and the J gene end by 2 bases; junction bases not matched to a gene: 5. CDR1 is LGHDT and CDR2 is YNNKEL in the germline V gene (reference sequence). There are 15 residues in the CDR3. CDR3 bases: TGTGCCAGCAGCGTACGACTAGCGGGTCAAGAGACCCAGTACTTC. It encodes CASSVRLAGQETQYF.

This clonotype occurred many times. The J gene is TRBJ2-7, the V gene TRBV6-5; 10 bases fit TRBD1. Germline CDR1 MNHEY, CDR2 SVGAGI. Losses at the gene ends were 6 bases for V and 5 bases for J; bases not matched to a gene: 10. The CDR3 spans 15 residues. In DNA, the CDR3 is TGTGCCAGCAGCCCCGGGACAGGGGTATTCAACGAGCAGTACGTC. Protein product: CASSPGTGVFNEQYV.

This clonotype showed up many times. The chain couples TRBV18 to TRBJ1-5; the D gene is possibly TRBD1 (5 bases). V was cut by 3 bases and J by 5 bases, with 11 bases left in between. Germline V CDR1 and CDR2: KGHSH, LQKENI. This CDR3 contains 14 residues. The DNA of the CDR3 is TGTGCCAGCTCACCTGCCAGGGAGTATCAGCCCCAGCATTTT. The encoded protein is CASSPAREYQPQHF.

The chain couples TRBV7-6 to TRBJ1-2; tentative D call: TRBD1 (6 bases). The germline CDR1 and CDR2 sequences are SGHVS and FNYEAQ. V gave up 1 base and J gave up 8 bases, with 11 bases separating them. CDR3 length: 13 amino acids. The CDR3 DNA reads TGTGCCAGCAGCTTAGTCAACAGGGACGGCTACACCTTC. Protein: CASSLVNRDGYTF.

This chain joins TRBV11-2 and TRBJ2-7; 7 nucleotides align to TRBD1. Per the germline V gene, CDR1 is SGHAT and CDR2 is FQNNGV. V trimming: 6 bases; J trimming: 3 bases; junction bases outside the gene matches: 5. The CDR3 consists of 13 residues. In nucleotides, the CDR3 is TGTGCCAGCAGAGCGACAGGGAACTACGAGCAGTACTTC. It specifies CASRATGNYEQYF.

This clonotype came up many times. The genes are TRBV20-1 and TRBJ2-2; tentative D call: TRBD1 (5 bases). The germline V gene encodes CDR1 DFQATT and CDR2 SNEGSKA (reference sequence). The CDR3 runs to 16 residues. V lost 2 bases and J lost 0, with 13 bases in between. The CDR3 region is CSARLQGLANTGELFF. The DNA for the CDR3 is TGCAGTGCTAGATTGCAGGGTTTAGCGAACACCGGGGAGCTGTTTTTT.

By share, this clonotype ranks as medium-sized. The V and J genes are TRBV29-1 and TRBJ1-2; D remains unclear. The CDR3 consists of 14 residues. The V and J ends lost 5 bases and 4 bases respectively, with 17 bases between them. Germline-derived CDR1 and CDR2 are SQVTM and ANQGSEA. The CDR3 DNA is TGCAGCGTTCTAAGCCAACGGGTACCCTATGGCTACACCTTC. Its protein product is CSVLSQRVPYGYTF.

By proportion, this clonotype is medium-sized. The chain employs TRBV30 and TRBJ1-4; D ambiguous. CDR1 is GTSNPN, CDR2 SVGIG, per germline (reference sequence). Trimming took off 3 bases at V and 8 bases at J, with 16 bases between the two ends. The CDR3 length is 14 residues. The CDR3 reads CAWSPGLSVEKLFF. In DNA, the CDR3 is TGTGCCTGGAGCCCTGGACTTTCAGTGGAAAAACTGTTTTTT.

This clonotype was counted at least ten times. The genes are TRBV27 and TRBJ2-7, with D perhaps matching TRBD1 (6 bases). The CDR3 length is 13 residues. Deletions cut 7 bases from V and 0 bases from J, with 10 bases between. The germline gives CDR1 MNHEY, CDR2 SMNVEV (reference sequence). In DNA, the CDR3 is TGTGCCAGCAAGGGGGTCAGCTCCTACGAGCAGTACGTC. It specifies CASKGVSSYEQYV.

This clonotype was detected ten times or more. The chain employs TRBV19 and TRBJ1-5, with D unclear. This CDR3 contains 14 residues. CDR1 LNHDA and CDR2 SQIVND come from the germline V gene (reference sequence). V was trimmed by 7 bases and J by 2 bases, leaving 12 bases between them. The CDR3 spells CASTHQMGNQPQHF. CDR3 nucleotide sequence: TGTGCCAGTACCCACCAGATGGGCAATCAGCCCCAGCATTTT.

This clonotype was detected many times. The J gene is TRBJ2-3, the V gene TRBV28; the D is unclear. Germline CDR1 is MDHEN and CDR2 is SYDVKM. This CDR3 is built from 14 residues. The V and J ends lost 6 bases and 3 bases respectively, with 13 bases between them. CDR3 region: CASRSPWGTDTQYF. CDR3 DNA sequence: TGTGCCAGCAGATCTCCCTGGGGAACAGATACGCAGTATTTT.

This clonotype has at least ten counts. V is TRBV3-1 and J is TRBJ2-1; 10 bases fit TRBD2. Germline V CDR1 and CDR2: LGHDT, YNNKEL (reference sequence). The CDR3 has 15 amino acids. The J segment lost 3 bases and the V segment lost 4 bases, leaving 3 bases of the junction unmatched. CDR3 DNA: TGTGCCAGCAGCCCCCTAGCGGGGGTCTACAATGAGCAGTTCTTC. It specifies CASSPLAGVYNEQFF.

This clonotype was seen repeatedly, ten times or more. This rearrangement joins TRBV28 to TRBJ1-4; D call uncertain. With 5 bases removed from V and 12 bases from J, the gap between germline ends came to 7 bases. Germline CDR1 MDHEN, CDR2 SYDVKM. This CDR3 has 10 amino acids. The CDR3 is CASSRFELFF. The CDR3 nucleotides read TGTGCCAGCAGTCGGTTTGAACTGTTTTTT.

This clonotype was counted ten times or more. The chain joins TRBV6-6 to TRBJ1-6; D is undetermined. The CDR3 spans 14 residues. The ends were cut back, 0 bases at V and 12 bases at J, with 12 bases in the middle. From germline, CDR1 is MNHNY and CDR2 SVGAGI (reference sequence). The CDR3 DNA reads TGTGCCAGCAGTTACTCGATCCGGGGAGAACCCCTCCACTTT. It specifies CASSYSIRGEPLHF.

This clonotype was recorded at least ten times. The chain recombines TRBV6-2 or TRBV6-3 with TRBJ2-7; no definite D call. The CDR3 has 14 amino acids. Germline assignment: CDR1 MNHEY and CDR2 SVGEGT. Trimming stripped 6 bases from V and 2 bases from J, with 14 bases between. This CDR3 reads CASRDSWVTYEQYV. The CDR3 DNA reads TGTGCCAGCAGAGACTCTTGGGTTACCTACGAGCAGTACGTC.

This clonotype was seen many times. The DNA for the CDR3 is TGTGCCAGCAGCCAAGGGACAACTAATGAAAAACTGTTTTTT. It specifies CASSQGTTNEKLFF. The gene calls are TRBV3-1 and TRBJ1-4; no definite D call. Between the trimmed V and J ends, which lost 1 base and 0 bases, there was a span of 3 bases. CDR1 and CDR2 from the germline V gene are LGHDT and YNNKEL (reference sequence). This CDR3 comprises 14 residues.

The sample holds many counts of this clonotype. This chain connects TRBV10-3 to TRBJ1-6; 10 bases match TRBD1. Trimming cost V 4 bases and J 10 bases; bases outside gene matches: 4. This CDR3 spans 14 amino acids. Per the germline V gene, CDR1 is ENHRY and CDR2 is SYGVKD. The CDR3 DNA sequence: TGTGCCATCAGTGGGGACAGGGGTTCCTCACCCCTCCACTTT. It translates to CAISGDRGSSPLHF.

This clonotype was seen at least ten times. This rearrangement joins TRBV7-2 to TRBJ2-3, with 11 bases identical to TRBD2. The CDR3 covers 17 residues. Germline trimming cut 6 bases from V and 2 bases from J; bases unmatched to any gene: 10. From germline, CDR1 is SGHTA and CDR2 FQGNSA. This CDR3 is CASRTTSGGPITDTQYF. The DNA of the CDR3 is TGTGCCAGCAGAACTACTAGCGGGGGCCCCATCACAGATACGCAGTATTTT.

This clonotype has ten or more counts. This chain links TRBV28 with TRBJ2-3; D unresolved. CDR1 and CDR2 from the germline V gene are MDHEN and SYDVKM. V lost 8 bases and J 0 bases, leaving 18 bases between the germline ends. The CDR3 contains 16 residues. DNA of the CDR3: TGTGCCAGCGTACGTGAGTCCAGGCGCAGCACAGATACGCAGTATTTT. Protein product: CASVRESRRSTDTQYF.

This clonotype appeared a few times. This chain joins TRBV7-2 and TRBJ1-5, with TRBD1 as a possible D gene (6 bases). Germline V lookup: CDR1 SGHTA, CDR2 FQGNSA. The germline V and J ends were trimmed by 1 base and 0 bases, with 10 bases remaining between them. The CDR3 extends over 16 amino acids. CDR3 loop: CASSLVGANSNQPQHF. CDR3 DNA: TGTGCCAGCAGCTTAGTGGGGGCCAATAGCAATCAGCCCCAGCATTTT. Complete variable domain (other parts from reference TRBV7-2 and TRBJ1-5): GAGVSQSPSNKVTEKGKDVELRCDPISGHTALYWYRQSLGQGLEFLIYFQGNSAPDKSGLPSDRFSAERTGGSVSTLTIQRTQQEDSAVYLCASSLVGANSNQPQHFGDGTRLSIL.

In its sample, this clonotype is medium-sized. The chain has TRBV7-3 and TRBJ2-2, with 12 bases fitting TRBD2. Unmatched junction bases numbered 7, after V lost 3 bases and J lost 5 bases. Germline lookup yields CDR1 SGHTA and CDR2 FQGTGA. This CDR3 is built from 17 residues. The CDR3 reads CASSLQLAGGGTGELFF. In DNA, the CDR3 is TGTGCCAGCAGCTTGCAACTAGCGGGAGGAGGGACCGGGGAGCTGTTTTTT.

At least ten counts were recorded for this clonotype. The CDR3 DNA sequence: TGTGCCAGCAGCTTATTCCAGAGTTCTAGCACAGATACGCAGTATTTT. Its translation is CASSLFQSSSTDTQYF. The chain combines TRBV7-8 with TRBJ2-3; D gene uncertain. The CDR3 runs to 16 residues. Germline V gene data show CDR1 as SGHVS and CDR2 as FQNEAQ. Trimming cost V 2 bases and J 0 bases, with 12 bases left between them.

This clonotype was seen at least ten times. The chain carries TRBV20-1 and TRBJ2-3, with D perhaps matching TRBD2 (7 bases). The CDR3 covers 13 residues. V was shortened by 6 bases and J by 4 bases, with 14 bases between the two germline ends. Per germline, CDR1 DFQATT and CDR2 SNEGSKA (reference sequence). In DNA, the CDR3 is TGCAGTGCGGGACAAGCGGGGCCAGATACGCAGTATTTT. This gives the protein CSAGQAGPDTQYF.

This clonotype was counted ten times or more. This chain connects TRBV11-2 to TRBJ1-6; D unresolved. Germline values: CDR1 SGHAT, CDR2 FQNNGV. This CDR3 is built from 16 residues. The V and J ends lost 1 base and 1 base respectively, with 8 bases between them. The CDR3 protein is CASSLGVASYNSPLHF. CDR3 nucleotide sequence: TGTGCCAGCAGCTTAGGAGTTGCGTCCTATAATTCACCCCTCCACTTT.